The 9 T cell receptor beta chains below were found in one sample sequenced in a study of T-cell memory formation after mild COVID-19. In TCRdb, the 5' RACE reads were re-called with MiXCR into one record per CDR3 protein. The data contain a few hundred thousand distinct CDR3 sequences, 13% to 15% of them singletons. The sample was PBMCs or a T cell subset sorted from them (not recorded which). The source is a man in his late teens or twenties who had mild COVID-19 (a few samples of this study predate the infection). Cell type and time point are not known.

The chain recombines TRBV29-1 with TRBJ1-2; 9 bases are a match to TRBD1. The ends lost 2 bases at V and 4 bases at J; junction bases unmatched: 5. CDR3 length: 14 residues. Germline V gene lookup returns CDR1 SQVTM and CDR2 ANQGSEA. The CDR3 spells CSVELGTGSYGYTF. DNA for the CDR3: TGCAGCGTTGAATTGGGGACAGGGAGCTATGGCTACACCTTC.

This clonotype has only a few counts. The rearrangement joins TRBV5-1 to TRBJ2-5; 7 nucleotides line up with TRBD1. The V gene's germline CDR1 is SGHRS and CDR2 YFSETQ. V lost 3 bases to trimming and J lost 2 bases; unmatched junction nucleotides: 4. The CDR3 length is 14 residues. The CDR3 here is CASSWDSPQETQYF. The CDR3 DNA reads TGCGCCAGCAGCTGGGACAGCCCTCAAGAGACCCAGTACTTC.

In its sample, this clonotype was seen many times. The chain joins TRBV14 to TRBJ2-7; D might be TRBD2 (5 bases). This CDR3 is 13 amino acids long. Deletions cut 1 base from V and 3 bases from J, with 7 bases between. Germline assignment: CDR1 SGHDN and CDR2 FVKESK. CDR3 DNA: TGTGCCAGCAGCCAAGCCCGGGGCTACGAGCAGTACTTC. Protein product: CASSQARGYEQYF.

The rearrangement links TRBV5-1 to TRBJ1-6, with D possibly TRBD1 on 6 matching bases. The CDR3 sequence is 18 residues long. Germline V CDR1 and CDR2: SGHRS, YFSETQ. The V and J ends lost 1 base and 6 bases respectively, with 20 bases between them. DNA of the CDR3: TGCGCCAGCAGCTTGATTACCCTTTCCGGGGGGGCTAATTCACCCCTCCACTTT. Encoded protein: CASSLITLSGGANSPLHF.

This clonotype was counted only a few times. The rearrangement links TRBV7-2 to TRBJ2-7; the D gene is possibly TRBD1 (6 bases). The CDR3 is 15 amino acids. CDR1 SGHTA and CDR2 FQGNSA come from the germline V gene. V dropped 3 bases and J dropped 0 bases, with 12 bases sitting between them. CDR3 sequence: CASSFSRDNSYEQYF. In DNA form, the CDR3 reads TGTGCCAGCAGCTTCTCCCGGGACAACTCCTACGAGCAGTACTTC.

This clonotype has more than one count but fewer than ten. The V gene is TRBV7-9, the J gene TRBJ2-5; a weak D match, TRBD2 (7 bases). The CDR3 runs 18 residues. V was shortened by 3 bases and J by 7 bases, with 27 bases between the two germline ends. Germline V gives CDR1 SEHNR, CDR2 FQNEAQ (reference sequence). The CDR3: CASSLILDGGGREGTQYF. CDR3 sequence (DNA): TGTGCCAGCAGCTTGATTTTGGACGGCGGGGGCCGCGAAGGGACCCAGTACTTC.

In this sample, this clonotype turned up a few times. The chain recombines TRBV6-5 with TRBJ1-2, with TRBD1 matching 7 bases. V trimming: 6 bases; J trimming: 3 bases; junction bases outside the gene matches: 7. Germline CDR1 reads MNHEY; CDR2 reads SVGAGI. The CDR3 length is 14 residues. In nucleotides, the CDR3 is TGTGCCAGCAGCCTGGACAGGTCCCACTATGGCTACACCTTC. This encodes CASSLDRSHYGYTF.

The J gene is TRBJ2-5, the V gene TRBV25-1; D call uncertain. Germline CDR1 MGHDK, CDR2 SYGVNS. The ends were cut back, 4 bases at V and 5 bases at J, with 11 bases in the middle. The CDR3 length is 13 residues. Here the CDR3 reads CASSASTRETQYF. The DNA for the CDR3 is TGTGCCAGCAGTGCCTCGACGAGGGAGACCCAGTACTTC.

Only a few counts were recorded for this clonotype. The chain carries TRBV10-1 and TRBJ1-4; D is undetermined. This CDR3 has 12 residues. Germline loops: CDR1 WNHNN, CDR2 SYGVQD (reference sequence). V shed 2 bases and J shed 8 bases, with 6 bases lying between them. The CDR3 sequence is CASSENGEKLFF. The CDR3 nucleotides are TGCGCCAGCAGTGAGAACGGGGAAAAACTGTTTTTT.